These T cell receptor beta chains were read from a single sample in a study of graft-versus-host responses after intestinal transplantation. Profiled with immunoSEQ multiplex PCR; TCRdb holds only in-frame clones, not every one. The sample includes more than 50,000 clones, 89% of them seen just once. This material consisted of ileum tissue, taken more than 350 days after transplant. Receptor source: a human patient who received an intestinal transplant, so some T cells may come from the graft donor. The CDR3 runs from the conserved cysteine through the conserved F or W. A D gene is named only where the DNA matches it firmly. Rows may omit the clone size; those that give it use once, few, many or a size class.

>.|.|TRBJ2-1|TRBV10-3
TGTGCCATCAGTGCTGTTGGGGGCTACAATGAGCAGTTCTTC
CAISAVGGYNEQFF
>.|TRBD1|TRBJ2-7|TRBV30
TGTGCCTGGATATTTAGGGGACAGGGGGCCGGGTGGGACGAGCAGTACTTC
CAWIFRGQGAGWDEQYF
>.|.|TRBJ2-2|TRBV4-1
TGCGCCAGCAGCCAAGATCCCCCGCCTATATGGTCGAACACCGGGGAGCTGTTTTTT
CASSQDPPPIWSNTGELFF
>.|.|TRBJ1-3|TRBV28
TGTGCCAGCAGTACATTAATAGACTGCCGCCTAGGCCCCAACACCATATATTTT
CASSTLIDCRLGPNTIYF
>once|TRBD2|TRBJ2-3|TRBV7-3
TGTGCCAGCAGCTTAAACCCCATTTTCGGTGCTAGCGGGGGGGAAGATACGCAGTATTTT
CASSLNPIFGASGGEDTQYF
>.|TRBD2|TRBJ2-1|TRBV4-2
TGTGCCAGCAGCCAGGGGACTAGCGGGGGCTACAATGAGCAGTTCTTC
CASSQGTSGGYNEQFF
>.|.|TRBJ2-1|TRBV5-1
TGCGCCAGCAGTAGCGATAGCTCCTACAATGAGCAGTTCTTC
CASSSDSSYNEQFF
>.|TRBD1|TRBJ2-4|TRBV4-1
TGCGCCAGCAGCCAAAACAGGGGTGAAAACATTCAGTACTTC
CASSQNRGENIQYF
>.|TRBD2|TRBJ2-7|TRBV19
TGTGCCAGTAGTATTAGCGGGGGGGCCGGGAACGAGCAGTACTTC
CASSISGGAGNEQYF
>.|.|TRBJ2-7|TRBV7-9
TGTGCCAGCAGCTTTTACGGGAGAGGCTACGAGCAGTACTTC
CASSFYGRGYEQYF
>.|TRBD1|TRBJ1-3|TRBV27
TGTGCCAGCAGTTTGACAGGGGAACTTACCTCTGGAAACACCATATATTTT
CASSLTGELTSGNTIYF
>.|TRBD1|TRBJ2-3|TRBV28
TGTGCCAGCAGTGTCGACAGGGGGGGCACAGATACGCAGTATTTT
CASSVDRGGTDTQYF
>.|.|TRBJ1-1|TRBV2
TGTGCCACCCTCACCATTGAAGAAGCTTTCTTT
CATLTIEEAFF
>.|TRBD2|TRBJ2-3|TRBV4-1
TGCGCCAGCAGCCAACATCCTAGCGGGACGACCACAGATACGCAGTATTTT
CASSQHPSGTTTDTQYF
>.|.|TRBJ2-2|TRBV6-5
TGTGCCAGCAGTTACGATGGCACGTTGAGAACCGGGGAGCTGTTTTTT
CASSYDGTLRTGELFF
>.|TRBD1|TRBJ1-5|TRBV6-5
TGTGCCAGCAGCTCAGGACAGGAGAATCAGCCCCAGCATTTT
CASSSGQENQPQHF
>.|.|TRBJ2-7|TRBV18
TGTGCCAGCTCACTCACAAGAAAGTACGAGCAGTACTTC
CASSLTRKYEQYF
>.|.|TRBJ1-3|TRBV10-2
TGCGCCAGCAGTGAGAGGGGGGTTGGAAACACCATATATTTT
CASSERGVGNTIYF
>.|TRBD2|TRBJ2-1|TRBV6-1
TGTGCCAGCAGTGAGCGGGAGGGTGGGCACAATGAGCAGTTCTTC
CASSEREGGHNEQFF
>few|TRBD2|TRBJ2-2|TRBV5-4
TGTGCCAGCAGCAAACTAGCGGGAGGGTACACCGGGGAGCTGTTTTTT
CASSKLAGGYTGELFF
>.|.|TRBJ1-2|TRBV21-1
TGTGCCAGCAGCAAAGAAGTGGGGCAGGGCCATAACTATGGCTACACCTTC
CASSKEVGQGHNYGYTF
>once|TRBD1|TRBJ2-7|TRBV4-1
TGCGCCAGCAGCCGCGGACAGGGCGACTACGAGCAGTACTTC
CASSRGQGDYEQYF
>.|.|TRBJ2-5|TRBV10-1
TGCGCCAGCAGTCACCAAGAGACCCAGTACTTC
CASSHQETQYF
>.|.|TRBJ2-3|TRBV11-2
TGTGCCAGCAGCTTAGATTTCGGTGGTAACCCGACAGATACGCAGTATTTT
CASSLDFGGNPTDTQYF
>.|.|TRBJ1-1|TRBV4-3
TGCGCCAGCAGCCAAGATTTGGGCCGGGGCGCAAGGACTGAAGCTTTCTTT
CASSQDLGRGARTEAFF
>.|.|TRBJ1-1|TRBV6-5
TGTGCCAGTGGCCTGTCTGGGGGCACTGAAGCTTTCTTT
CASGLSGGTEAFF
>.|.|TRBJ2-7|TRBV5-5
.
CASSWGGQSLSYEQYFGEYF
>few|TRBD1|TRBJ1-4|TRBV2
TGTGCCAGCAGGGACAGGGCGGTTGATGAAAAACTGTTTTTT
CASRDRAVDEKLFF